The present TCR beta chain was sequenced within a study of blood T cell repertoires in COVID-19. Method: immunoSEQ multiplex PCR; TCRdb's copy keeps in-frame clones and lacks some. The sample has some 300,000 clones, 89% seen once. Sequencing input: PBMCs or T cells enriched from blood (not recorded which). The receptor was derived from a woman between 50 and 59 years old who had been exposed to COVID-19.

DNA for the CDR3: TGTGCCAGCAGCGTAGTCGCGGGGGGGCAGACCACCGGGGAGCTGTTTTTT. This translates into CASSVVAGGQTTGELFF. The chain couples TRBV9 to TRBJ2-2, with TRBD2 matching 9 bases. The germline CDR1 and CDR2 sequences are SGDLS and YYNGEE. There are 17 residues in the CDR3. The V segment lost 0 bases and the J segment 4 bases; nucleotides outside the gene matches: 7.